The 22 T cell receptor beta chains below come from one sample, sequenced in a study of beta chain features in type 1 diabetes. Reverse transcribing all isolated RNA meant expressed TCRB transcripts were sequenced. The repertoire was sequenced with immunoSEQ multiplex PCR; TCRdb's copy has only in-frame clones and lacks some. This sample has under 90,000 clones, with roughly 30% found just once. The sample consisted of stem cell memory CD4+ T cells from blood. These receptors originate from a woman in her late teens or twenties in good health.

This chain links TRBV14 with TRBJ2-5; D call uncertain. Trimming pared 4 bases from V and 2 bases from J, leaving 14 bases between. The CDR3 has 15 amino acids. The V gene's germline CDR1 is SGHDN and CDR2 FVKESK. The CDR3: CASSPRLRSQETQYF. DNA for the CDR3: TGTGCCAGCAGCCCGCGCCTCCGGAGTCAAGAGACCCAGTACTTC.

CDR3 region: CASSSRNRVDEQYF. The CDR3 nucleotides are TGCGCCAGCAGCTCCCGGAACAGGGTTGACGAGCAGTACTTC. V is TRBV5-1 and J is TRBJ2-7; D perhaps matches TRBD1 (6 bases). Germline V gives CDR1 SGHRS, CDR2 YFSETQ. Trimming stripped 3 bases from V and 5 bases from J, with 15 bases between. The CDR3 totals 14 residues.

This chain joins TRBV18 and TRBJ1-2; 7 nucleotides line up with TRBD1. The CDR3 is 14 amino acids. The V and J ends lost 3 bases and 4 bases, in that order; junction bases with no gene match: 5. The germline V gene has CDR1 KGHSH and CDR2 LQKENI. The CDR3 DNA sequence: TGTGCCAGCTCACCTGAGGGGGCAAGCTATGGCTACACCTTC. Its translation: CASSPEGASYGYTF.

The chain uses TRBV11-3 and TRBJ1-2; D might be TRBD1 (5 bases). Between the trimmed V and J ends, which lost 5 bases and 0 bases, there was a span of 10 bases. The CDR3 sequence is 14 residues long. Per germline, CDR1 SGHNT and CDR2 YENEEA. Written as DNA, the CDR3 is TGTGCCAGCAGCCCCCGACAGCCTAACTATGGCTACACCTTC. It encodes CASSPRQPNYGYTF.

This CDR3 reads CASSIDDYRGDQPQHF. CDR3 coding DNA: TGTGCCAGTAGTATAGATGATTACAGGGGCGATCAGCCCCAGCATTTT. V and J are TRBV19 and TRBJ1-5; 7 bases line up with TRBD1. CDR1 and CDR2 (germline): LNHDA, SQIVND (reference sequence). Trimming at V came to 0 bases and at J to 5 bases, leaving 7 bases not matched to a gene. This CDR3 spans 16 amino acids.

This clone was observed many times. J is TRBJ1-5 and V is TRBV30; the D is unclear. Trimming left V 0 bases short and J 3 bases short, with 6 bases between. The germline gives CDR1 GTSNPN, CDR2 SVGIG (reference sequence). The CDR3 is 13 amino acids. The CDR3 region is CAWSVQNNQPQHF. The CDR3 region has the DNA TGTGCCTGGAGTGTACAGAACAATCAGCCCCAGCATTTT. The whole variable domain, remainder taken from reference TRBV30 and TRBJ1-5, is SQTIHQWPATLVQPVGSPLSLECTVEGTSNPNLYWYRQAAGRGLQLLFYSVGIGQISSEVPQNLSASRPQDRQFILSSKKLLLSDSGFYLCAWSVQNNQPQHFGDGTRLSIL.

The chain employs TRBV2 and TRBJ1-5, with 8 bases identical to TRBD1. Unmatched junction bases numbered 5, after V lost 9 bases and J lost 4 bases. The CDR3 totals 13 residues. From germline, CDR1 is SNHLY and CDR2 FYNNEI. CDR3 sequence (DNA): TGTGCCAGTGCCAGGGGGCGAAATCAGCCCCAGCATTTT. Translating it yields CASARGRNQPQHF.

This chain uses TRBV5-1 with TRBJ2-2, with D possibly matching TRBD1 (5 bases). The CDR3 is 14 residues long. Trimming took off 5 bases at V and 4 bases at J, with 12 bases between the two ends. Germline V CDR1 and CDR2: SGHRS, YFSETQ. CDR3 coding DNA: TGCGCCAGCAGTTCGGACACGACCACCGGGGAGCTGTTTTTT. It is translated as CASSSDTTTGELFF.

The chain combines TRBV4-3 with TRBJ1-2; 12 nucleotides match TRBD1. CDR1 is LGHNA and CDR2 is YSLEER in the germline V gene. This CDR3 has 16 amino acids. Losses at the gene ends were 0 bases for V and 4 bases for J; bases not matched to a gene: 3. CDR3 sequence reads: CASSQDLGQGAYGYTF. The CDR3 DNA reads as TGCGCCAGCAGCCAAGATCTGGGACAGGGGGCCTATGGCTACACCTTC.

This clone was observed a few times. J is TRBJ2-3 and V is TRBV27; weak D call: TRBD2 (6 bases). The V gene's germline CDR1 is MNHEY and CDR2 SMNVEV (reference sequence). V was cut by 4 bases and J by 6 bases, with 17 bases left in between. The CDR3 runs to 15 residues. The CDR3 nucleotides read TGTGCCAGCAGTTACTCAGCGGGCGAGGGTGATACGCAGTATTTT. Translation: CASSYSAGEGDTQYF.

Regarding this clone: Compared with germline, one end of the junction differs, possibly owing to a read error. CDR3 sequence (DNA): TGTGCCAGCAGAGGGGACAGGTACTTC. This encodes CASRGDRYF. The genes are TRBV2 and TRBJ1-2; 8 bases are a match to TRBD1. The CDR3 runs 9 residues. The germline CDR1 and CDR2 sequences are SNHLY and FYNNEI.

This clone was detected ten times or more. The chain uses TRBV23-1 and TRBJ2-1; possibly TRBD2 for D (5 bases). TRBV23-1 is an open reading frame whose function is uncertain. Trimming removed 4 bases from V and 7 bases from J, with 11 bases in between. The CDR3 totals 13 residues. The CDR3 DNA reads TGCGCCAGCAGTCGCCCGAGGGTGAATGAGCAGTTCTTC. This translates into CASSRPRVNEQFF.

The CDR3 spells CAISGPGEQPQHF. CDR3 DNA sequence: TGTGCCATCAGTGGTCCGGGGGAGCAGCCCCAGCATTTT. The chain recombines TRBV10-3 with TRBJ1-5, with D maybe TRBD1 (5 bases). V was cut by 4 bases and J by 7 bases, with 11 bases left in between. Looked up from germline, CDR1 is ENHRY and CDR2 is SYGVKD. The CDR3 is made up of 13 amino acids.

In its sample, this clone was seen a few times. The J gene is TRBJ2-7, the V gene TRBV25-1; 8 nucleotides match TRBD1. The CDR3 is 13 amino acids. CDR1 and CDR2 (germline): MGHDK, SYGVNS. J gave up 4 bases and V 5 bases, and 4 bases lay outside the gene matches. CDR3 residues: CASSKGQVYEQYF. The CDR3 coding sequence is TGTGCCAGCAGTAAGGGACAGGTGTACGAGCAGTACTTC.

The chain links TRBV18 to TRBJ1-1; no reliable D call. The V gene lost 8 bases and the J gene lost 4 bases, with 14 bases spanning the gap. From germline, CDR1 is KGHSH and CDR2 LQKENI. The CDR3 has 13 amino acids. Written as DNA, the CDR3 is TGTGCCAGCACGCAGGATAGGTCCACTGAAGCTTTCTTT. It codes for CASTQDRSTEAFF.

The chain couples TRBV5-1 to TRBJ1-1; D is ambiguous. The V gene's germline CDR1 is SGHRS and CDR2 YFSETQ. The CDR3 runs to 14 residues. The V end was cut by 1 base, the J end by 1 base, with 8 bases between. In nucleotides, the CDR3 is TGCGCCAGCAGCTTGAGCCATCAGAACACTGAAGCTTTCTTT. This codes for CASSLSHQNTEAFF.

A few counts support this clone. The chain links TRBV6-5 to TRBJ1-6; 11 bases line up with TRBD1. Trimming at V came to 6 bases and at J to 8 bases, leaving 3 bases not matched to a gene. CDR3 length: 14 amino acids. CDR1 is MNHEY, CDR2 SVGAGI, per germline. The CDR3 coding sequence is TGTGCCAGCAGCCGGACAGGGGGCCATTCACCCCTCCACTTT. Translated, it gives CASSRTGGHSPLHF.

The V and J genes are TRBV19 and TRBJ2-5; 11 nucleotides match TRBD2. The junction had 2 bases not matched to a gene; V was cut back by 3 bases and J by 5 bases. CDR1 is LNHDA, CDR2 SQIVND, per germline (reference sequence). This CDR3 region has 14 residues. CDR3 protein: CASSISGRVETQYF. In DNA form, the CDR3 reads TGTGCCAGTAGTATTAGCGGGAGGGTGGAGACCCAGTACTTC.

This clone was seen more than once but under ten times. V gene TRBV7-2 combines with J gene TRBJ2-7; a weak D match, TRBD1 (5 bases). The CDR3 runs to 15 residues. Germline CDR1 SGHTA, CDR2 FQGNSA. V was shortened by 3 bases and J by 1 base, with 13 bases between the two germline ends. DNA of the CDR3: TGTGCCAGCAGCTTGGGGCCGCAGGAATCCTACGAGCAGTACTTC. Amino acids: CASSLGPQESYEQYF.

The chain joins TRBV4-2 to TRBJ2-1; 9 nucleotides align to TRBD2. Germline CDR1 LGHNA, CDR2 YNFKEQ. The V segment lost 2 bases and the J segment 5 bases; nucleotides outside the gene matches: 4. The CDR3 length is 15 residues. The CDR3 protein is CASSQRGGGNNEQFF. As DNA, the CDR3 is TGTGCCAGCAGCCAACGCGGGGGGGGGAACAATGAGCAGTTCTTC.

This chain links TRBV5-1 with TRBJ2-5, with 15 bases identical to TRBD2. Germline V gene lookup returns CDR1 SGHRS and CDR2 YFSETQ. This CDR3 region has 19 residues. V lost 4 bases, J lost 4 bases, and 14 bases stayed unmatched. CDR3 sequence (DNA): TGCGCCAGCAGCGCCGGACTAGCGGGAGGGCCAGTTGCGGGAGAGACCCAGTACTTC. Its translation is CASSAGLAGGPVAGETQYF.

This clone was seen a few times. The rearrangement links TRBV11-2 to TRBJ2-1; D gene unclear. The CDR3 is 13 amino acids. Trimming removed 4 bases at V and 0 bases at J, with 4 bases between. The germline V gene has CDR1 SGHAT and CDR2 FQNNGV. The CDR3 here is CASSSYSYNEQFF. CDR3 DNA: TGTGCCAGCAGCTCGTACTCCTACAATGAGCAGTTCTTC.